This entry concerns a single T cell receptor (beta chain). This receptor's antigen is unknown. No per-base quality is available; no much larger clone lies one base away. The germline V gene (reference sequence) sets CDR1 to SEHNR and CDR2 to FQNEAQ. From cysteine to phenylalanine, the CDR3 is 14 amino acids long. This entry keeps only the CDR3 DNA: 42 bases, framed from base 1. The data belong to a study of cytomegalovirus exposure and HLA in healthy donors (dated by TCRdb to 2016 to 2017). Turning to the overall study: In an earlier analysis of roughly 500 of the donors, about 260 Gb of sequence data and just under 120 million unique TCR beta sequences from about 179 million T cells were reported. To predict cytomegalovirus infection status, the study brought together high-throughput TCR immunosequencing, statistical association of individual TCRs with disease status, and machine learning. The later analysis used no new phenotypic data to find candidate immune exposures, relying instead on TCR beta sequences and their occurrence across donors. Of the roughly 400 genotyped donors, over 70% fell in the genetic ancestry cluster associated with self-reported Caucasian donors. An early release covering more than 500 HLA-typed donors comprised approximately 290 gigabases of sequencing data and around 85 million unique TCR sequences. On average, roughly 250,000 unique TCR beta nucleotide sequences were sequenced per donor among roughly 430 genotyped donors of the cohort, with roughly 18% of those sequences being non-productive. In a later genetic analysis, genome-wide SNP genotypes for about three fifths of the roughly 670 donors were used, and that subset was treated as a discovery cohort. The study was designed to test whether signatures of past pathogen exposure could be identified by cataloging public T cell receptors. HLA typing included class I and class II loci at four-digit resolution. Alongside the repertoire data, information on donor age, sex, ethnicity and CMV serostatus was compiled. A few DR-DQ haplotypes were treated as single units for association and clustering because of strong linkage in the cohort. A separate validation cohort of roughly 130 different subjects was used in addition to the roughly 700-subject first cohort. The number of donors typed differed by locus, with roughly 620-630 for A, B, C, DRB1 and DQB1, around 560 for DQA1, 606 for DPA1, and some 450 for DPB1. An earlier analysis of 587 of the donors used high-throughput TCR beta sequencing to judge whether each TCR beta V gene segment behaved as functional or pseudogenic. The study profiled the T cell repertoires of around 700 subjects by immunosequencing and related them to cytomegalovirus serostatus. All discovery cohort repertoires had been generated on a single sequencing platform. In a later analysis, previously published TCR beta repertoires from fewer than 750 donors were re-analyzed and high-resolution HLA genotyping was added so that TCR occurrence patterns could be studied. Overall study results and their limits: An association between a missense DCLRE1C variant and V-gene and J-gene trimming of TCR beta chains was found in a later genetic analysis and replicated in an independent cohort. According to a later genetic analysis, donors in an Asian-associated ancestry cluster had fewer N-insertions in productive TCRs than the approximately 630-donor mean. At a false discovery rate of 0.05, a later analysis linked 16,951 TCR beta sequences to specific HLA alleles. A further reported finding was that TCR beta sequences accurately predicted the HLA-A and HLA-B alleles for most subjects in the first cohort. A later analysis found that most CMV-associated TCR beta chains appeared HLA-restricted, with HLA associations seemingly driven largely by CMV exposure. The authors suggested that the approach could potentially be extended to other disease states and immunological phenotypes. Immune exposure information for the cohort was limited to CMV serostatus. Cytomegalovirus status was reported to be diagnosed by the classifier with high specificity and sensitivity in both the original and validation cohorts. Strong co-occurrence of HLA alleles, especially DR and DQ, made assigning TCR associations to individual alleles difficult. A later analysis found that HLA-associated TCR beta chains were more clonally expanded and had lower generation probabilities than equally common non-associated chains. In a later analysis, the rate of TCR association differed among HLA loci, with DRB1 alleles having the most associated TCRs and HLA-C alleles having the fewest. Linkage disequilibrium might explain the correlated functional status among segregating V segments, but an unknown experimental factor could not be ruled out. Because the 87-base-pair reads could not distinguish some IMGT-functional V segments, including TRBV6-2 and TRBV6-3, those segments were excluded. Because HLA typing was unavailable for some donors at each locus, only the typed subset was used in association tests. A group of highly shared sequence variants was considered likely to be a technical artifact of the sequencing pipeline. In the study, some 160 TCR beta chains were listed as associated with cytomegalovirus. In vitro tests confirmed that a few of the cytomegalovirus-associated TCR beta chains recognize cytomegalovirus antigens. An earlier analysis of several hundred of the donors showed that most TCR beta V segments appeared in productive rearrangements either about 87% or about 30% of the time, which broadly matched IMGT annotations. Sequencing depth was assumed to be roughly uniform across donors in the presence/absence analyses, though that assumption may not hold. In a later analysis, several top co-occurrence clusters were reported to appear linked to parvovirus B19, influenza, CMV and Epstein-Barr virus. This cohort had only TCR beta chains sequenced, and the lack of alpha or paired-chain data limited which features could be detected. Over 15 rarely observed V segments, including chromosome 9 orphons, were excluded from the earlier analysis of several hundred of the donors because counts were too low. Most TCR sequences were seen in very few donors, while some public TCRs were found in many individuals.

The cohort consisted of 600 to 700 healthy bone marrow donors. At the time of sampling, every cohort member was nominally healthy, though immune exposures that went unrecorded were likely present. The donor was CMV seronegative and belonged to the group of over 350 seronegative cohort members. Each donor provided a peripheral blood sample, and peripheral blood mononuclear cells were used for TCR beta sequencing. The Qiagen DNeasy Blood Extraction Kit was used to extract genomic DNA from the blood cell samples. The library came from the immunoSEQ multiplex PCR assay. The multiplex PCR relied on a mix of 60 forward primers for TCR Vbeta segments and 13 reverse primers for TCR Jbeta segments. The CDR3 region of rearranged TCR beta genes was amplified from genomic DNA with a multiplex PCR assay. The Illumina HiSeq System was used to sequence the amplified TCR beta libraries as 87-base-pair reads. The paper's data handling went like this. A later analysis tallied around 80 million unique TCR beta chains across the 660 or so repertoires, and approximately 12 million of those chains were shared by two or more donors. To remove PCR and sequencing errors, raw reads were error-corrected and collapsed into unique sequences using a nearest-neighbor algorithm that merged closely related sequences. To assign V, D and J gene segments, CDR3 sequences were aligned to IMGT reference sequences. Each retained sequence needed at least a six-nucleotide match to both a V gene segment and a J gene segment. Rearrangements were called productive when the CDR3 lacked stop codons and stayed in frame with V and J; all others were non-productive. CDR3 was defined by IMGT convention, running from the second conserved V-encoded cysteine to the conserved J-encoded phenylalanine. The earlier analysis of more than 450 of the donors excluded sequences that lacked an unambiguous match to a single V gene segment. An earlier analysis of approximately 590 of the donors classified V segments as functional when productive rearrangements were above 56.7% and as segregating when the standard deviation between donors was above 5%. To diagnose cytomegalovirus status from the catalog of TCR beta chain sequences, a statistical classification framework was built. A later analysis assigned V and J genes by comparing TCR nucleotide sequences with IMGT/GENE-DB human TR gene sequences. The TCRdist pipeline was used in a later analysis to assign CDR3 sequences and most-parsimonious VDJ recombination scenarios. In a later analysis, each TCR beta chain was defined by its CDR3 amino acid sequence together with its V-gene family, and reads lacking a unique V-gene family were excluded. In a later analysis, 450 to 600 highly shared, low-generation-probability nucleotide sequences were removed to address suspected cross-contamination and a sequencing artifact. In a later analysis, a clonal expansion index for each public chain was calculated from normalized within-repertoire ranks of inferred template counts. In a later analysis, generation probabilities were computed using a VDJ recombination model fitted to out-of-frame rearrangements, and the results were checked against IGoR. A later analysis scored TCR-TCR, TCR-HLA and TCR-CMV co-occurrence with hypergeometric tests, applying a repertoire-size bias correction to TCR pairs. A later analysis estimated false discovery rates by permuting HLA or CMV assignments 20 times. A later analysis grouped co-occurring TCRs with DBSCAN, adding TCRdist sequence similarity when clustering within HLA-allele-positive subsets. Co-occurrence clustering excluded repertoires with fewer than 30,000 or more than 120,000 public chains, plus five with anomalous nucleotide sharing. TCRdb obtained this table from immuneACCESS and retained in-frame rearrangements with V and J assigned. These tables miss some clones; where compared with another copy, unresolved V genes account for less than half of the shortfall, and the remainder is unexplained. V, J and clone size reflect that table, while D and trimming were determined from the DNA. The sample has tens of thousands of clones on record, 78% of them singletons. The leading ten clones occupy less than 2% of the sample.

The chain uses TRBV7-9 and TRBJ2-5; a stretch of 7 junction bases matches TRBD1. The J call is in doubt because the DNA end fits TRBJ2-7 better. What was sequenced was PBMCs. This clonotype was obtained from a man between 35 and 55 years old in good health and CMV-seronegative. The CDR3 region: CASSPRQGSYEQYF. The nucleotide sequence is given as TGTGCCAGCAGCCCCAGACAGGGCTCCTACGAGCAGTACTTC.